The next 31 T cell receptor beta chains were all read from a single sample in a study of T cell responses to AZD1222 COVID-19 vaccine. Profiling relied on immunoSEQ multiplex PCR, and the TCRdb table lists in-frame clones only, not all of them. The sample carries about 160,000 clones, roughly 90% recorded once. Sequencing used peripheral blood, obtained 28 days after the second AZD1222 dose. The receptors here all came from an adult who received the AZD1222 COVID-19 vaccine.

In this sample, this clone turned up a few times. CDR3 in amino acids: CASSIDRLRGYTF. CDR3 nucleotide sequence: TGTGCCAGTAGTATAGACAGGCTCCGAGGCTACACCTTC. This chain joins TRBV19 and TRBJ1-2; D gene ambiguous. V lost 0 bases, J lost 8 bases, and 10 bases lay in between. Germline V lookup: CDR1 LNHDA, CDR2 SQIVND (reference sequence). This CDR3 is built from 13 residues. Filled out from reference TRBV19 and TRBJ1-2, the complete variable domain reads DGGITQSPKYLFRKEGQNVTLSCEQNLNHDAMYWYRQDPGQGLRLIYYSQIVNDFQKGDIAEGYSVSREKKESFPLTVTSAQKNPTAFYLCASSIDRLRGYTFGSGTRLTVV.

The chain uses TRBV3-1 (or the pseudogene TRBV3-2) and TRBJ1-5; 7 positions agree with TRBD1. J lost 6 bases, V lost 6 bases, and 8 bases had no gene match. This CDR3 region has 14 residues. CDR1 and CDR2 (germline): LGHDT, YNNKEL (reference sequence). The CDR3 sequence: CASSQNRGGQPQHF. The CDR3 DNA reads as TGTGCCAGCAGTCAAAACAGGGGTGGTCAGCCCCAGCATTTT.

This sequence joins TRBV5-6 and TRBJ2-3, with D perhaps matching TRBD1 (7 bases). Germline loops: CDR1 SGHDT, CDR2 YYEEEE. The CDR3 runs to 16 residues. The V end lost 2 bases, the J end lost 2 bases, and 15 bases lay between the germline ends. CDR3 protein: CASSFRGTATTDTQYF. The CDR3 region has the DNA TGTGCCAGCAGCTTTCGCGGGACAGCAACCACAGATACGCAGTATTTT.

V and J are TRBV10-1 and TRBJ1-5; 10 bases fit TRBD1. This CDR3 has 18 residues. Germline V gene sequence: CDR1 WNHNN, CDR2 SYGVQD (reference sequence). Trimming removed 7 bases from V and 1 base from J; junction bases left unmatched: 13. The CDR3 sequence: CASKPGQGIVLSNQPQHF. The CDR3 DNA follows: TGCGCCAGCAAACCGGGACAGGGGATTGTTTTAAGCAATCAGCCCCAGCATTTT.

This chain uses TRBV2 with TRBJ1-5, with D possibly being TRBD1 (5 bases). Germline CDR1 reads SNHLY; CDR2 reads FYNNEI. CDR3 length: 14 residues. The V gene lost 5 bases and the J gene lost 2 bases, with 10 bases spanning the gap. The DNA for the CDR3 is TGTGCCAGCAGTTTGGGGGAGGGCAATCAGCCCCAGCATTTT. Translation gives CASSLGEGNQPQHF.

This chain uses TRBV28 with TRBJ2-2; D perhaps matches TRBD1 (6 bases). V was shortened by 5 bases and J by 1 base, with 11 bases between the two germline ends. CDR1 and CDR2 (germline): MDHEN, SYDVKM. This CDR3 is built from 15 residues. In DNA, the CDR3 is TGTGCCAGCAGTCCTGGGGGCAGGAACACCGGGGAGCTGTTTTTT. The encoded protein is CASSPGGRNTGELFF.

This clone has just a few counts. Distinct nucleotide sequences in the sample also encode this CDR3. The chain employs TRBV12-3 or TRBV12-4 and TRBJ1-1; no clear D gene. Trimming removed 1 base at V and 1 base at J, with 4 bases between. The CDR3 consists of 13 residues. CDR3 region: CASSLGGNTEAFF. For the CDR3, the DNA is TGTGCCAGCAGTTTAGGAGGGAACACTGAAGCTTTCTTT.

The V gene is TRBV6-1, the J gene TRBJ1-2; D not resolved. Trimming shortened V by 3 bases and J by 5 bases, and 13 bases separated the two germline ends. Germline V gene sequence: CDR1 MNHNS, CDR2 SASEGT. The CDR3 is made up of 14 amino acids. CDR3 DNA: TGTGCCAGCAGTGAGAGACAAGGAAGGTATGGCTACACCTTC. As protein: CASSERQGRYGYTF.

The V and J genes are TRBV10-3 and TRBJ2-7; 7 nucleotides line up with TRBD2. The germline CDR1 and CDR2 sequences are ENHRY and SYGVKD. The trim removed 11 bases at V and 6 bases at J, leaving 13 bases unmatched. This CDR3 has 13 residues. The CDR3 reads CAGSGVPPGEQYF. CDR3 in DNA: TGTGCCGGGAGCGGGGTCCCACCTGGCGAGCAGTACTTC.

The chain has TRBV14 and TRBJ2-7; 8 nucleotides align to TRBD1. The CDR3 runs 14 residues. V gave up 2 bases and J gave up 2 bases; unmatched junction bases: 2. The germline V gene encodes CDR1 SGHDN and CDR2 FVKESK. The CDR3: CASSQYRGAYEQYF. In DNA, the CDR3 is TGTGCCAGCAGCCAATACAGGGGGGCCTACGAGCAGTACTTC.

This rearrangement joins TRBV10-2 to TRBJ1-1; D call uncertain. The V end was cut by 3 bases, the J end by 5 bases, with 10 bases between. The CDR3 has 13 amino acids. Germline-derived CDR1 and CDR2 are WSHSY and SAAADI. CDR3: CASSEGSLTEAFF. The CDR3 nucleotides read TGCGCCAGCAGTGAAGGTTCACTGACTGAAGCTTTCTTT.

The genes are TRBV7-2 and TRBJ2-2, with D unresolved. The CDR3 covers 18 residues. The germline V gene has CDR1 SGHTA and CDR2 FQGNSA. V shed 2 bases and J shed 4 bases, with 20 bases lying between them. The CDR3 here is CASSLNPPPFAFTGELFF. The CDR3 DNA reads TGTGCCAGCAGCTTAAACCCCCCCCCATTCGCATTCACCGGGGAGCTGTTTTTT.

The chain has TRBV6-5 and TRBJ2-7; 8 bases align to TRBD2. V dropped 3 bases and J dropped 5; count of bases not matched to a gene: 6. This CDR3 spans 14 amino acids. Germline values: CDR1 MNHEY, CDR2 SVGAGI. CDR3 bases: TGTGCCAGCAGTTATGCGGGGGGCCTACACGAGCAGTACTTC. Translated: CASSYAGGLHEQYF.

This sequence joins TRBV6-5 and TRBJ1-1; D unresolved. The CDR3 sequence is 14 residues long. Per the germline V gene, CDR1 is MNHEY and CDR2 is SVGAGI. The V gene lost 6 bases and the J gene lost 0 bases, with 11 bases spanning the gap. CDR3 coding DNA: TGTGCCAGCAGCCCCGGCGGGTTGAACACTGAAGCTTTCTTT. Encoded protein: CASSPGGLNTEAFF.

The CDR3 here is CAISEGSNQPQHF. CDR3 bases: TGTGCCATCAGTGAGGGTAGCAATCAGCCCCAGCATTTT. The chain joins TRBV10-3 to TRBJ1-5; D unresolved. This CDR3 has 13 amino acids. V was cut by 2 bases and J by 0 bases, with 2 bases left in between. Germline V lookup: CDR1 ENHRY, CDR2 SYGVKD.

The rearrangement links TRBV5-1 to TRBJ2-1, with 9 nucleotides matching TRBD2. V gave up 0 bases and J gave up 11 bases; unmatched junction bases: 9. The CDR3 consists of 15 residues. The germline V gene encodes CDR1 SGHRS and CDR2 YFSETQ. The CDR3 here is CASSLDASGDLKQFF. In DNA, the CDR3 is TGCGCCAGCAGCTTGGATGCTAGCGGGGATTTGAAGCAGTTCTTC.

The chain carries TRBV6-5 and TRBJ1-4, with unresolved D. CDR1 MNHEY and CDR2 SVGAGI come from the germline V gene. The CDR3 has 14 amino acids. With 4 bases removed from V and 4 bases from J, the gap between germline ends came to 10 bases. CDR3 region: CASSFTKSNEKLFF. CDR3 sequence (DNA): TGTGCCAGCAGTTTTACGAAAAGTAATGAAAAACTGTTTTTT.

The rearrangement joins TRBV3-1 (or the pseudogene TRBV3-2) to TRBJ2-7; possibly TRBD1 for D (6 bases). CDR1 and CDR2 from the germline V gene are LGHDT and YNNKEL (reference sequence). This CDR3 comprises 14 residues. V dropped 5 bases and J dropped 3 bases, with 14 bases sitting between them. The CDR3 loop is CASSVMTRGYEQYF. As DNA, the CDR3 is TGTGCCAGCAGCGTCATGACCAGGGGCTACGAGCAGTACTTC.

This clone was seen only once. This chain joins TRBV2 and TRBJ1-3; 8 bases align to TRBD1. Trimming removed 5 bases from V and 1 base from J; junction bases left unmatched: 7. The CDR3 consists of 16 residues. CDR1 is SNHLY, CDR2 FYNNEI, per germline. The DNA for the CDR3 is TGTGCCAGCAGTACTACAAGGACAGGGTCTGGAAACACCATATATTTT. It is translated as CASSTTRTGSGNTIYF.

The chain is built from TRBV5-5 and TRBJ1-6, with no clear D. CDR3 size: 13 residues. Germline V gene data show CDR1 as SGHKS and CDR2 as YYEKEE (reference sequence). V was cut by 0 bases and J by 10 bases, with 8 bases left in between. CDR3: CASSLVKLSPLHF. Here the CDR3 DNA reads TGTGCCAGCAGCTTGGTTAAACTCTCACCCCTCCACTTT.

The chain couples TRBV5-1 to TRBJ2-1; TRBD2 agrees at 10 bases. The CDR3 runs to 14 residues. Germline V CDR1 and CDR2: SGHRS, YFSETQ. V was pared by 4 bases and J by 7 bases, with 5 bases of the junction left unmatched. The CDR3 protein is CASSVLAGDNEQFF. CDR3 nucleotides: TGCGCCAGCAGCGTCCTAGCGGGGGATAATGAGCAGTTCTTC.

The chain employs TRBV12-3 or TRBV12-4 and TRBJ1-1; the D is unclear. V was shortened by 0 bases and J by 7 bases, with 6 bases between the two germline ends. This CDR3 spans 12 amino acids. CDR3: CASSLAGLEAFF. CDR3 nucleotides: TGTGCCAGCAGTTTAGCGGGTCTTGAAGCTTTCTTT.

The chain has TRBV5-1 and TRBJ2-5; 9 bases fit TRBD1. This CDR3 has 16 residues. Germline-derived CDR1 and CDR2 are SGHRS and YFSETQ. Trimming removed 4 bases from V and 4 bases from J; junction bases left unmatched: 11. DNA for the CDR3: TGCGCCAGCAGCCCGGGCCCGGGACAGGGCACAGAGACCCAGTACTTC. Amino acids: CASSPGPGQGTETQYF.

The V and J genes are TRBV5-4 and TRBJ2-5, with 7 bases identical to TRBD2. The junction had 2 bases not matched to a gene; V was cut back by 2 bases and J by 1 base. Germline V gene sequence: CDR1 SGHNT, CDR2 YYREEE (reference sequence). The CDR3 contains 14 residues. CDR3 in amino acids: CASSFPGGQETQYF. In DNA form, the CDR3 reads TGTGCCAGCAGCTTCCCGGGGGGCCAAGAGACCCAGTACTTC. Complete variable domain (other parts from reference TRBV5-4 and TRBJ2-5): ETGVTQSPTHLIKTRGQQVTLRCSSQSGHNTVSWYQQALGQGPQFIFQYYREEENGRGNFPPRFSGLQFPNYSSELNVNALELDDSALYLCASSFPGGQETQYFGPGTRLLVL.

The V and J genes are TRBV18 and TRBJ2-7; D is perhaps TRBD1 (5 bases). CDR1 is KGHSH and CDR2 is LQKENI in the germline V gene. This CDR3 is built from 16 residues. V lost 3 bases, J lost 0 bases, and 15 bases lay in between. CDR3 bases: TGTGCCAGCTCACCTGGGGCAGTATCCCCCTCCTACGAGCAGTACTTC. Encoded protein: CASSPGAVSPSYEQYF. Full variable domain (remainder filled in from reference TRBV18 and TRBJ2-7): NAGVMQNPRHLVRRRGQEARLRCSPMKGHSHVYWYRQLPEEGLKFMVYLQKENIIDESGMPKERFSAEFPKEGPSILRIQQVVRGDSAAYFCASSPGAVSPSYEQYFGPGTRLTVT.

This chain connects TRBV5-6 to TRBJ1-1, with a weak D call TRBD1 (6 bases). The V end was cut by 4 bases, the J end by 0 bases, with 16 bases between. The CDR3 consists of 16 residues. Per germline, CDR1 SGHDT and CDR2 YYEEEE. CDR3 sequence: CASSPGARLMNTEAFF. The CDR3 bases are TGTGCCAGCAGCCCAGGGGCTAGACTCATGAACACTGAAGCTTTCTTT.

This clone has just a few counts. The chain has TRBV6-2 or TRBV6-3 and TRBJ2-1; TRBD1 matches 7 bases. The germline CDR1 and CDR2 sequences are MNHEY and SVGEGT. CDR3 length: 14 residues. Trimming at V came to 6 bases and at J to 6 bases, leaving 8 bases not matched to a gene. The CDR3 DNA is TGTGCCAGCAGCGACAGGGCGGAGGCCAATGAGCAGTTCTTC. Residues: CASSDRAEANEQFF.

The chain couples TRBV5-6 to TRBJ2-5; the D gene is possibly TRBD2 (6 bases). Per germline, CDR1 SGHDT and CDR2 YYEEEE. The CDR3 extends over 15 amino acids. Trimming removed 1 base from V and 2 bases from J, with 12 bases in between. Here the CDR3 DNA reads TGTGCCAGCAGCTTGTCGTGGGGGGTACAAGAGACCCAGTACTTC. As protein: CASSLSWGVQETQYF.

The V gene is TRBV5-1, the J gene TRBJ2-1; 8 bases fit TRBD2. This CDR3 spans 13 amino acids. Losses at the gene ends were 6 bases for V and 4 bases for J; bases not matched to a gene: 3. Germline assignment: CDR1 SGHRS and CDR2 YFSETQ. CDR3 in amino acids: CASKLAAYNEQFF. In DNA form, the CDR3 reads TGCGCCAGCAAACTAGCGGCTTACAATGAGCAGTTCTTC.

The gene calls are TRBV30 and TRBJ1-6; 12 bases map to TRBD1. This CDR3 comprises 14 residues. Unmatched junction bases numbered 4, after V lost 4 bases and J lost 9 bases. Germline lookup yields CDR1 GTSNPN and CDR2 SVGIG (reference sequence). Here the CDR3 reads CAWTSGQGASPLHF. The CDR3, as DNA: TGTGCCTGGACCTCGGGACAGGGGGCTTCACCCCTCCACTTT.

This clone was seen a single time. The chain joins TRBV5-1 to TRBJ1-1; D ambiguous. CDR1 is SGHRS and CDR2 is YFSETQ in the germline V gene. The CDR3 covers 14 residues. The V gene lost 6 bases and the J gene lost 4 bases, with 16 bases spanning the gap. The DNA for the CDR3 is TGCGCCAGCACTCAGACGGGCGGATCCACTGAAGCTTTCTTT. The encoded protein is CASTQTGGSTEAFF. Complete variable domain (other parts from reference TRBV5-1 and TRBJ1-1): KAGVTQTPRYLIKTRGQQVTLSCSPISGHRSVSWYQQTPGQGLQFLFEYFSETQRNKGNFPGRFSGRQFSNSRSEMNVSTLELGDSALYLCASTQTGGSTEAFFGQGTRLTVV.